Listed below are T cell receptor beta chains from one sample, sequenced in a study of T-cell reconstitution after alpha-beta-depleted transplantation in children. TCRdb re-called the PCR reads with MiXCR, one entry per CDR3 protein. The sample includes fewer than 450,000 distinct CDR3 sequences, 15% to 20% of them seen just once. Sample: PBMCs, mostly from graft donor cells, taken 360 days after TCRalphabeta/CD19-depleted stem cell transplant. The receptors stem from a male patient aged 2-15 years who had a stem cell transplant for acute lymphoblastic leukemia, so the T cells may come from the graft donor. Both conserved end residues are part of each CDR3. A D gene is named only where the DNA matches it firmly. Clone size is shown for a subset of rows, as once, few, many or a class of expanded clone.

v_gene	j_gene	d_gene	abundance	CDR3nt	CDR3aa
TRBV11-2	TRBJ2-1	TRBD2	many	TGTGCCAGCAGCTTGACTAGCGGGAGGTACAATGAGCAGTTCTTC	CASSLTSGRYNEQFF
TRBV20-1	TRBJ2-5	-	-	TGCAGTGCTAGTCTAACAGGGCAAGAGACCCAGTACTTC	CSASLTGQETQYF
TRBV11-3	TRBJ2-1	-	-	TGTGCCAGCAGCTTAGAGGGGGCCGCCTACAATGAGCAGTTCTTC	CASSLEGAAYNEQFF
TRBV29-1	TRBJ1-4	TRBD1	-	TGCAGCGCGCAGACAGGGGAAGAAAAACTGTTTTTT	CSAQTGEEKLFF
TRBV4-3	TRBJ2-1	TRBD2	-	TGCGCCAGCAGCCAAGGGACTAGCGTGTCTACCTACAATGAGCAGTTCTTC	CASSQGTSVSTYNEQFF
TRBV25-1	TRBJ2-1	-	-	TGTGCCAGCAGTGAAGGAACCGGCGGGGAAGGGTGGGTGGATGAGCAGTTCTTC	CASSEGTGGEGWVDEQFF
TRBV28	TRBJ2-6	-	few	TGTGCCAGCAGGACTCAGGACTCTGGGGCCAACGTCCTGACTTTC	CASRTQDSGANVLTF
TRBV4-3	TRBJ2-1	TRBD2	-	TGCGCCAGCAGCCAAGAGGGTGGCGGGACTAGCGGTGCCGAGCAGTTCTTC	CASSQEGGGTSGAEQFF
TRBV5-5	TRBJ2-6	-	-	TGTGCCAGCAGCTTTGCCGGGTCCAGGAACTCTGGGGCCAACGTCCTGGCTTTC	CASSFAGSRNSGANVLAF
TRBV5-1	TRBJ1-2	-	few	TGCGCCAGCAGCTTGGCCAGGGTATATGGCTACACCTTC	CASSLARVYGYTF
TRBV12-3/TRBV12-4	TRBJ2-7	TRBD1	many	TGTGCCAGCAGAGGGGACAGTAGCCCCTACGAGCAGTACTTC	CASRGDSSPYEQYF
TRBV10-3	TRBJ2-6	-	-	TGTGCCATCAGTGACGCCAAGGGCACCCACTCCTCTGGGGCCAACGTCCTGACTTTC	CAISDAKGTHSSGANVLTF
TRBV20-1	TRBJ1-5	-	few	TGCAGTGCCCTCGACAATGCCAATCAGCCCCAGCATTTT	CSALDNANQPQHF
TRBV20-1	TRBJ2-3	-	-	TGCAGTGCTAGAGATTCTCTACTAGCCCCCAGCGCAGATACGCAGTATTTT	CSARDSLLAPSADTQYF
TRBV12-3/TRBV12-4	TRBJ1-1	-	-	TGTGCCAGCAGTCCCCGTAGGGTGAACACTGAAGCTTTCTTT	CASSPRRVNTEAFF
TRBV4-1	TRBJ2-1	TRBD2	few	TGCGCCAGCAGCCAAATTATCCGGGGGAGGGTTGGCAATGAGCAGTTCTTC	CASSQIIRGRVGNEQFF
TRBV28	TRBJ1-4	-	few	TGTGCCAGCAGCCCGACCCCGGGACATCCCAAAGGGACTAATGAAAAACTGTTTTTT	CASSPTPGHPKGTNEKLFF
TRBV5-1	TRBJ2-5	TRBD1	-	TGCGCCAGCAGGCGGTGGAATCGGGACAGGGAAGAGACCCAGTACTTC	CASRRWNRDREETQYF
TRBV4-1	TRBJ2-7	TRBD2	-	TGCGCCAGCAGCCAAGAGTGGTGGACTAGCGAAACCTACGAGCAGTACTTC	CASSQEWWTSETYEQYF
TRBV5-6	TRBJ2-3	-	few	TGTGCCAGCAGCTTTATTTCAGGGGCCGACAGAGGCTTCACAGATACGCAGTATTTT	CASSFISGADRGFTDTQYF
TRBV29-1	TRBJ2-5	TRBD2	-	TGCAGCGTTGAAGGTCTAGCGGGAGAAGAGACCCAGTACTTC	CSVEGLAGEETQYF
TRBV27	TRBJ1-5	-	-	TGTGCCAGCAGTTTATCGGTCGGTCCACCCCAGCATTTT	CASSLSVGPPQHF
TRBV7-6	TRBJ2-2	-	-	TGTGCCAGCAGCTTACCCCAGCGGGAGCTGTTTTTT	CASSLPQRELFF
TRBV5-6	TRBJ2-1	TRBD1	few	TGTGCCAGCAGCTTGGGTGGCAGGGACAGGGCGGACTTC	CASSLGGRDRADF
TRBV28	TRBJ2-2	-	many	TGTGCCAGCAGTTTATCGCACAGACCGACCGGGGAGCTGTTTTTT	CASSLSHRPTGELFF
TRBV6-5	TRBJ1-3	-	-	TGTGCCACCTACAGAAGAAACACCATATATTTT	CATYRRNTIYF
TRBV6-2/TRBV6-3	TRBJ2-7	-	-	TGTGCCAGCAGTTGGACCGGGATCCCCTACGAGCAGTACTTC	CASSWTGIPYEQYF
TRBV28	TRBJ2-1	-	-	TGTGCCAGCAGTTTAGTTTTGGTGGTGGGTGAGCGGTTCTTC	CASSLVLVVGERFF
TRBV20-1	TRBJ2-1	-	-	TGCAGTGCTAGAAAGACCTTCAGTTTTAATGAGCAGTTCTTC	CSARKTFSFNEQFF
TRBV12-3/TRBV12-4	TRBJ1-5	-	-	TGTGCCAGCAGTTTCGCGGGGCCCCAGCATTTT	CASSFAGPQHF
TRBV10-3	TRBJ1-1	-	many	TGTGCCATCAGTGAGGGGCCCCTTGAAGCTTTCTTT	CAISEGPLEAFF
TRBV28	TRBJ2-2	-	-	TGTGCCAGCAGACTACTAGGTAGCGGCACCGGGGAGCTGTTTTTT	CASRLLGSGTGELFF
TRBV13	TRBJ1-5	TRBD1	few	TGTGCCAGCAGCCTCGGCCCAGGGGGAAATCAGCCCCAGCATTTT	CASSLGPGGNQPQHF
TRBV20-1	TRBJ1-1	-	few	TGCAGTGCTGTAATCCCAGGGAGCTTCTTCGCTGAAGCTTTCTTT	CSAVIPGSFFAEAFF
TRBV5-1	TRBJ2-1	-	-	TGCGCCAGCAGCTCCAGGGGCCACAATGAGCAGTTCTTC	CASSSRGHNEQFF
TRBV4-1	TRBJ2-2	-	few	TGCGCCAGCAGCCAACACAGAACGAACACCGGGGAGCTGTTTTTT	CASSQHRTNTGELFF
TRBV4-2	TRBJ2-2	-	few	TGTGCCAGCAGTCAACGAGGGGTCGGTCAGAACACCGGGGAGCTGTTTTTT	CASSQRGVGQNTGELFF
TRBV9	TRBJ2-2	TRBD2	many	TGTGCCAGCAGCGTAGCAGGTAGCGGGAGGACCGGGGAGCTGTTTTTT	CASSVAGSGRTGELFF
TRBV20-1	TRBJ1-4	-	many	TGCAGTGCTCCCCGGGCAGGAGGGCATGAAAAACTGTTTTTT	CSAPRAGGHEKLFF
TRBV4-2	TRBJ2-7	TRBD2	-	TGTGCCAGCAGCCGGACTAGCGGGAGGGCCTACGAGCAGTACTTC	CASSRTSGRAYEQYF
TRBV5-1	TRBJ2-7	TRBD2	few	TGCGCCAGCAGCCCCATTGGACTAGCGGGAGTCGGGTCCTACGAGCAGTACTTC	CASSPIGLAGVGSYEQYF
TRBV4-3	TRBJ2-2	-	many	TGTGCCAGCAGCCAAGTCCGCACCGGGGAGCTGTTTTTT	CASSQVRTGELFF
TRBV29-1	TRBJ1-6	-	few	TGCAGCGGGAGCATGGGACATAATTCACCCCTCCACTTT	CSGSMGHNSPLHF
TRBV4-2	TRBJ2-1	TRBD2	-	TGTGCCAGCAGCCCTCTACTAGCGGGAGCGGCTATGGATTTATACAATGAGCAGTTCTTC	CASSPLLAGAAMDLYNEQFF
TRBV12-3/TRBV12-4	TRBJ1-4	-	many	TGTGCCAGCAGCCTCAGGACGGGCGGAAAACTGTTTTTT	CASSLRTGGKLFF
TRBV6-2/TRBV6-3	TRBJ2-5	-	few	TGTGCCAGCAGCCTCCCAAGACAGGGGTTTCTAGCGGGAGAGACCCAGTACTTC	CASSLPRQGFLAGETQYF
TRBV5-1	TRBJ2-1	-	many	TGCGCCAGCAGCTTCCCTGGCGGGAAAGAAAATGAGCAGTTCTTC	CASSFPGGKENEQFF
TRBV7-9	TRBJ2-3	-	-	TGTGCCAGCAGCTTATTGCTGTGGGAAGATACGCAGTATTTT	CASSLLLWEDTQYF
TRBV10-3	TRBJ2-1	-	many	TGTGCCATCAGTGAGGTTTCGGGAGCCTACAATGAGCAGTTCTTC	CAISEVSGAYNEQFF
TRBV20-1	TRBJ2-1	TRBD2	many	TGCAGTGCTAGAGGACTAGCGGGAGGACACCTTCCTTACAATGAGCAGTTCTTC	CSARGLAGGHLPYNEQFF
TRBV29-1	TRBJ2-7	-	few	TGCAGCGTTGGGGGGTACGAGCAGTACTTC	CSVGGYEQYF
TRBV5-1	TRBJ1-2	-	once	TGCGCCAGCAGCTTTACGCCCTTTGGGAGGACAGAGAGTCTTCTCTATGGCTACACCTTC	CASSFTPFGRTESLLYGYTF
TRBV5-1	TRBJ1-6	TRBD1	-	TGCGCCAGCAGCCCTACGGGACAGGCAGATAATTCACCCCTCCACTTT	CASSPTGQADNSPLHF
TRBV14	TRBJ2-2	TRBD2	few	TGTGCCAGCAGCCCTCGACTAGCGGGAGAGTGGACCGGGGAGCTGTTTTTT	CASSPRLAGEWTGELFF